This TCR beta chain emerged from a study of cytomegalovirus exposure and HLA in healthy donors. As to this clone: Its antigen is unknown.

The V and J ends lost 8 bases and 6 bases, in that order; junction bases with no gene match: 1. This CDR3 is 11 amino acids long. CDR1 SNHLY and CDR2 FYNNEI come from the germline V gene. PCR was performed using 60 Vbeta and 13 Jbeta primers. Some clones are missing from TCRdb's copy, which holds only in-frame ones; the method was immunoSEQ multiplex PCR. Here the sample spans approximately 150,000 clones, around 84% being singletons. Study-wide findings and caveats: Most TCR beta V segments were productive about 87% or about 30% of the time in an earlier analysis. Later analysis revealed greater clonal expansion in HLA-associated TCR beta chains than in equally common others.

The sequencing sample was made of PBMCs. This TCR came from a boy younger than 10 in good health and CMV-seronegative. The rearrangement links TRBV2 to TRBJ2-1, with 7 bases matching TRBD2. The CDR3 DNA follows: TGTGCCAGCGGGAGGGGCAATGAGCAGTTCTTC. This codes for CASGRGNEQFF.